The present TCR beta chain was sequenced within a study of regulatory T cells in long-lasting Graves disease. The CDR3 length is 13 residues. Germline V lookup: CDR1 MNHNS, CDR2 SASEGT. Time point here: newly diagnosed GD, antithyroid drugs for less than 3 months. The TCR library was prepared using RNA isolated from PBMCs. Relying on iRepertoire HTBI primers and Arm-PCR of CDR3 regions, the team built TCR beta libraries. TCRdb itself ran the multiplex PCR reads through MiXCR, one entry per CDR3 protein. The sample carries some 600,000 distinct CDR3 sequences, around 16% recorded once. These data are also associated with another study on T cells in Graves' hyperthyroidism and ophthalmopathy.

Sequenced material: peripheral blood mononuclear cells (PBMCs), taken at new diagnosis, from a patient treated with antithyroid drugs. The gene calls are TRBV6-1 and TRBJ2-5; no firm D call. The DNA end is more similar to TRBJ2-1, so the J call may be wrong. The sequence was collected from a young man with Graves disease. CDR3 amino acids: CASSVVPFNEQFF. The CDR3 nucleotides are TGTGCCAGCAGTGTAGTCCCGTTCAATGAGCAGTTCTTC.